This T cell receptor beta chain is drawn from a study of T cells in Graves' hyperthyroidism and ophthalmopathy (dated by TCRdb to the late 2010s). Regarding the study in general: Peripheral blood was sampled at the time of initial diagnosis, prior to any treatment. In addition, the study compared T-cell repertoires in thyroid tissue and in blood from about 6 Graves' hyperthyroidism patients. The roughly 91 discovery patients were randomly divided into training and test sets at a 7:3 ratio. After blood sampling, hyperthyroidism patients were treated with methimazole at a starting dose of 30 mg daily, and ophthalmopathy patients were treated with high-dose intravenous methylprednisolone. The paper reports TCR Vbeta CDR3 sequencing of approximately 140 peripheral blood samples: 40 or so ophthalmopathy, over 70 hyperthyroidism and around 17 progressor patients. Prospective prediction of ophthalmopathy was tested in an independent validation cohort of some 19 hyperthyroidism patients and 15 to 17 patients who later progressed to ophthalmopathy. To identify distinguishing TCR V-J signatures, a discovery cohort of some 99 patients was used, comprising some 43 with Graves' ophthalmopathy and about 59 with stable Graves' hyperthyroidism.

Stable Graves' hyperthyroidism was defined as the absence of progression to ophthalmopathy over 18 months of follow-up. The hyperthyroidism patients were between 18 and 65 years old and newly diagnosed, with a disease duration of less than 2 months. Any patient with an uncontrolled infection, another autoimmune disease, pregnancy or lactation was excluded. Diagnoses were based on clinical symptoms, serum thyroxine and TRAb, thyroid ultrasound and orbital computed tomography. Ficoll-Paque density gradient centrifugation was used to isolate PBMCs from about 9.4 ml of fresh peripheral blood. Trizol reagent was used to extract total RNA, and RNA quality was then checked on an Agilent 2100 Bioanalyzer. The TCR beta CDR3 regions were amplified from the RNA transcripts. For the first round of RT-PCR on the TCR CDR3, the HTBI primer set was used together with the Qiagen OneStep RT-PCR kit. Libraries were constructed in a second round of multiplex PCR, after which size selection and purification were carried out. Paired-end sequencing of the libraries was performed with 100 bp reads on an Illumina HiSeq2000. Processing in the source paper ran as follows. Raw data were processed with SOAPnuke, discarding reads with adapters, uncalled bases, mean Phred below 15, or no exact constant-primer or identifier match. High-quality paired reads were merged with COPE v1.2.5, and unique nucleotide sequences were defined as clonotypes. MiTCR v1.1 was used to align the clonotypes against IMGT TRBV, TRBD and TRBJ reference segments. The analysis included only V-J combinations with a frequency above 0.0001, which together covered about 99% of the repertoires. A TCS score was defined as the ratio of F50 (clonal expansion) to E x V (chaos), with BLOSUM62-based TCRdist applied between CDR3 peptides within each V-J. Welch's t-statistics and random forest reduced approximately 520 V-J features to roughly 13, which were used in a naive Bayes classifier (R e1071). TCRdb handled the public reads itself, with Q25 trimming in fastp and clone calling in MiXCR, and kept productive beta chains. Every distinct CDR3 protein forms one entry, paired with its most common genes and DNA. For this entry, the V and J calls and clone size follow TCRdb and not the study's own pipeline. The sample includes 540,000 or so distinct CDR3 sequences, with 15% to 17% observed a single time. Around 7.5% of the sample rests with the top ten.

V and J are trimmed by 5 bases and 1 base, and the gene matches miss 5 bases of the junction. There are 16 amino acids in the CDR3, from cysteine to phenylalanine inclusive. Just the 48-base CDR3 DNA is kept, in frame starting at base 1. The germline V gene supplies CDR1 MNHNS and CDR2 SASEGT. This clonotype was counted ten times or more. It lacks a known antigen. It has no much larger one-base neighbor in the sample; base qualities were not kept. Study-wide findings and limitations: A 13 V-J signature model separated ophthalmopathy from stable hyperthyroidism, with approximately 87% sensitivity and 81.08% specificity in cross-validation and 80%/75% in testing. In validation, progression to ophthalmopathy was predicted by the model with around 71% sensitivity and 72.22% specificity, a median of roughly 6 months before onset. No statistical method was used to fix the sample size in advance, and group allocation was not hidden from the investigators. Blood samples also contained most of the expanded thyroid clonotypes (frequency above 0.001), which suggests that blood repertoires may reflect thyroid immune responses.

Recombination joined TRBV6-1 with TRBJ2-1; a stretch of 10 junction bases matches TRBD2. Material: blood. This clonotype was obtained from a woman in her 30s with Graves' hyperthyroidism. At the DNA level, the sequence is TGTGCCAGCAGTTCACGAGCGGGAGGGTCCTACAATGAGCAGTTCTTC. It is translated as CASSSRAGGSYNEQFF.